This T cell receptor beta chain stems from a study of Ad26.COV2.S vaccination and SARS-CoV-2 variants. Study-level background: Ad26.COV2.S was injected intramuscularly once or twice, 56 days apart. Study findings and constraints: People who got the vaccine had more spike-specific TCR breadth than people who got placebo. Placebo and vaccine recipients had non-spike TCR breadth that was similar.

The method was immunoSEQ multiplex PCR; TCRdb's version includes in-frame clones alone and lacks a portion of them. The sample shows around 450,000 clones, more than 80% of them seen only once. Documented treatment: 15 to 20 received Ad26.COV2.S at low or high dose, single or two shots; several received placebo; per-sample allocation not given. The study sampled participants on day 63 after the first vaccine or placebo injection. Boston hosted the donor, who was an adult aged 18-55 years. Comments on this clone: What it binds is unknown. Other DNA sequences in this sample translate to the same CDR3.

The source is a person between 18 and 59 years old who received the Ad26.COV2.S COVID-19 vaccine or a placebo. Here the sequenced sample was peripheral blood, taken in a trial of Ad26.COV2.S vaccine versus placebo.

CDR3 sequence: CASSPGQGAYEQYF. As DNA, the CDR3 is TGCGCCAGCAGCCCCGGACAGGGAGCCTACGAGCAGTACTTC. The gene calls are TRBV5-1 and TRBJ2-7, with 8 bases fitting TRBD1. The CDR3 loop spans 14 amino acids. The V gene end was trimmed by 4 bases and the J gene end by 2 bases; junction bases not matched to a gene: 5. CDR1 is SGHRS and CDR2 is YFSETQ in the germline V gene.